This passage covers 13 T cell receptor beta chains from one sample sequenced in a study of cytomegalovirus exposure and HLA in healthy donors. Vbeta (60) and Jbeta (13) primers were used in the PCR. Here immunoSEQ multiplex PCR was the method, and the copy in TCRdb shows in-frame clones only, minus some. This repertoire shows 90,000 to 130,000 clones, about four fifths found once; its top ten account for around 3.2%. The sample was PBMCs. The receptors stem from a woman between 55 and 75 years old in good health and CMV-seropositive.

J is TRBJ2-7 and V is TRBV7-9; a weak D match, TRBD1 (6 bases). The CDR3 is 13 amino acids. Per germline, CDR1 SEHNR and CDR2 FQNEAQ (reference sequence). V was clipped by 3 bases and J by 7 bases, with 13 bases between them. The CDR3 is CASSFQGLGEQYF. The CDR3 nucleotides are TGTGCCAGCAGCTTCCAGGGGCTAGGGGAGCAGTACTTC.

The chain carries TRBV4-1 and TRBJ1-3; TRBD1 agrees at 8 bases. Trimming at V came to 2 bases and at J to 0 bases, leaving 12 bases not matched to a gene. Germline lookup yields CDR1 MGHRA and CDR2 YSYEKL. This CDR3 spans 19 amino acids. This CDR3 is CASSQSRSWTGSSGNTIYF. The DNA for the CDR3 is TGCGCCAGCAGCCAATCGAGAAGTTGGACAGGGTCCTCTGGAAACACCATATATTTT.

The CDR3 DNA is TGCGCCAGCAGCCGAGACAGGGGGTCCACCTACAATGAGCAGTTCTTC. Its translation: CASSRDRGSTYNEQFF. The chain links TRBV5-1 to TRBJ2-1; 9 bases are a match to TRBD1. CDR1 and CDR2 (germline): SGHRS, YFSETQ. The CDR3 totals 16 residues. After removal of 4 bases from V and 2 bases from J, the junction contained 7 bases not matched to a gene.

V usage is TRBV6-6 and J usage is TRBJ1-1; possible D gene TRBD1, 5 bases. Germline assignment: CDR1 MNHNY and CDR2 SVGAGI (reference sequence). The CDR3 is 12 amino acids. V dropped 6 bases and J dropped 5 bases, with 10 bases sitting between them. Written as DNA, the CDR3 is TGTGCCAGCAGCCTCGACAGAACTGAAGCTTTCTTT. This codes for CASSLDRTEAFF.

The V and J genes are TRBV4-1 and TRBJ1-1, with 7 bases identical to TRBD1. Germline CDR1 MGHRA, CDR2 YSYEKL. V shed 3 bases, J shed 0 bases, and the junction held 4 bases outside the gene matches. The CDR3 runs to 15 residues. CDR3 DNA sequence: TGCGCCAGCAGCCACCGGGGACAGTTGAACACTGAAGCTTTCTTT. Protein sequence: CASSHRGQLNTEAFF.

This clone was detected only once. This chain uses TRBV5-1 with TRBJ2-3; 7 nucleotides align to TRBD2. The CDR3 runs 18 residues. V lost 0 bases to trimming and J lost 4 bases; unmatched junction nucleotides: 14. Per the germline V gene, CDR1 is SGHRS and CDR2 is YFSETQ. The DNA for the CDR3 is TGCGCCAGCAGCTTGGCCTTCTTTGGCGGGAGATCTCCAGATACGCAGTATTTT. Its protein product is CASSLAFFGGRSPDTQYF.

The V gene is TRBV2, the J gene TRBJ2-2; 7 positions match TRBD1. The CDR3 consists of 13 residues. After removal of 8 bases from V and 6 bases from J, the junction contained 6 bases not matched to a gene. Germline CDR1 is SNHLY and CDR2 is FYNNEI. The CDR3 reads CASQRGRAGELFF. The CDR3 DNA reads as TGTGCCAGCCAGAGGGGGCGGGCCGGGGAGCTGTTTTTT.

V usage is TRBV7-3 and J usage is TRBJ2-6; a possible D gene is TRBD1 (6 bases). CDR3 length: 16 residues. The V and J ends lost 5 bases and 0 bases respectively, with 11 bases between them. Germline V CDR1 and CDR2: SGHTA, FQGTGA. The CDR3 is CASSPGAVSGANVLTF. For the CDR3, the DNA is TGTGCCAGCAGCCCAGGGGCAGTCTCTGGGGCCAACGTCCTGACTTTC. The variable domain in full, completed from reference TRBV7-3 and TRBJ2-6, reads GAGVSQTPSNKVTEKGKYVELRCDPISGHTALYWYRQSLGQGPEFLIYFQGTGAADDSGLPNDRFFAVRPEGSVSTLKIQRTERGDSAVYLCASSPGAVSGANVLTFGAGSRLTVL.

This sequence joins TRBV5-1 and TRBJ2-3; D might be TRBD1 (5 bases). V was cut by 0 bases and J by 0 bases, with 11 bases left in between. This CDR3 has 16 residues. CDR1 is SGHRS, CDR2 YFSETQ, per germline. The CDR3 loop is CASSLAAQGSTDTQYF. CDR3 nucleotide sequence: TGCGCCAGCAGCTTGGCCGCCCAGGGAAGCACAGATACGCAGTATTTT. Full variable domain (outside the CDR3, taken from reference TRBV5-1 and TRBJ2-3): KAGVTQTPRYLIKTRGQQVTLSCSPISGHRSVSWYQQTPGQGLQFLFEYFSETQRNKGNFPGRFSGRQFSNSRSEMNVSTLELGDSALYLCASSLAAQGSTDTQYFGPGTRLTVL.

The J gene is TRBJ1-4, the V gene TRBV19, with D perhaps TRBD1 (5 bases). The CDR3 loop spans 15 amino acids. V was clipped by 7 bases and J by 0 bases, with 12 bases between them. Germline lookup yields CDR1 LNHDA and CDR2 SQIVND (reference sequence). CDR3 sequence: CASIGLTATNEKLFF. DNA for the CDR3: TGTGCCAGTATTGGGTTGACAGCAACTAATGAAAAACTGTTTTTT.

This rearrangement joins TRBV9 to TRBJ2-3; no definite D call. Trimming left V 7 bases short and J 3 bases short, with 12 bases between. CDR1 SGDLS and CDR2 YYNGEE come from the germline V gene. This CDR3 spans 13 amino acids. The CDR3 loop is CASALLWTDTQYF. The CDR3 nucleotides are TGTGCCAGCGCGCTCCTCTGGACAGATACGCAGTATTTT. The full variable domain, completed using reference TRBV9 and TRBJ2-3, is DSGVTQTPKHLITATGQRVTLRCSPRSGDLSVYWYQQSLDQGLQFLIQYYNGEERAKGNILERFSAQQFPDLHSELNLSSLELGDSALYFCASALLWTDTQYFGPGTRLTVL.

This sequence joins TRBV5-5 and TRBJ2-1; TRBD1 might be the D (6 bases). Germline V gives CDR1 SGHKS, CDR2 YYEKEE (reference sequence). The CDR3 is 16 residues long. Trimming cost V 3 bases and J 7 bases, with 20 bases left between them. CDR3 protein: CASSSRRDTVYNEQFF. The CDR3 DNA follows: TGTGCCAGCAGCTCGCGCCGGGACACGGTCTATAATGAGCAGTTCTTC. The variable domain in full, with the rest retrieved from reference TRBV5-5 and TRBJ2-1, is DAGVTQSPTHLIKTRGQQVTLRCSPISGHKSVSWYQQVLGQGPQFIFQYYEKEERGRGNFPDRFSARQFPNYSSELNVNALLLGDSALYLCASSSRRDTVYNEQFFGPGTRLTVL.

The V call is TRBV30, the J call TRBJ2-5; 7 positions match TRBD1. CDR1 GTSNPN and CDR2 SVGIG come from the germline V gene (reference sequence). The trim removed 3 bases at V and 11 bases at J, leaving 18 bases unmatched. The CDR3 has 15 residues. CDR3 sequence (DNA): TGTGCCTGGAGCAAAACAGGGGAAACCGGGTACGGGCAGTACTTC. It codes for CAWSKTGETGYGQYF.